The next 20 T cell receptor beta chains were all read from a single sample in a study of PD-1 blockade in mismatch repair-deficient tumors. Assay: immunoSEQ multiplex PCR; the TCRdb copy retains only in-frame clones and omits some. The sample has about 63,000 clones, around 89% seen once. The sample in question was peripheral blood, obtained 52 weeks after starting pembrolizumab. These receptors originate from an adult with mismatch repair-deficient cancer.

V gene TRBV28 combines with J gene TRBJ1-2; no definite D call. This CDR3 region has 13 residues. V lost 2 bases to trimming and J lost 0 bases, with 4 bases between them. Germline-derived CDR1 and CDR2 are MDHEN and SYDVKM. The CDR3: CASSLTANYGYTF. The DNA of the CDR3 is TGTGCCAGCAGTTTAACGGCTAACTATGGCTACACCTTC.

V and J are TRBV28 and TRBJ2-5; 8 positions match TRBD1. Germline V gene lookup returns CDR1 MDHEN and CDR2 SYDVKM. The CDR3 loop spans 16 amino acids. Germline trimming cut 4 bases from V and 2 bases from J; bases unmatched to any gene: 9. The CDR3 spells CASSSFWTGNQETQYF. CDR3 bases: TGTGCCAGCAGTTCTTTTTGGACAGGGAATCAAGAGACCCAGTACTTC.

The V gene is TRBV23-1, the J gene TRBJ2-2, with 10 nucleotides matching TRBD1. TRBV23-1 is sorted into the ORF group, with uncertain function. There are 17 residues in the CDR3. V shed 4 bases and J 4 bases; nucleotides not matched to a gene: 9. Here the CDR3 DNA reads TGCGCCAGCAGTCCCTTAGACAGGGGGCGCAGCACCGGGGAGCTGTTTTTT. This codes for CASSPLDRGRSTGELFF.

The chain is built from TRBV19 and TRBJ1-5; weak D call: TRBD1 (6 bases). The CDR3 loop spans 19 amino acids. Per germline, CDR1 LNHDA and CDR2 SQIVND (reference sequence). V was trimmed by 3 bases and J by 0 bases, leaving 21 bases between them. The CDR3 sequence is CASSISWGQGRSSNQPQHF. CDR3 nucleotides: TGTGCCAGTAGTATTTCCTGGGGGCAGGGGAGAAGTAGCAATCAGCCCCAGCATTTT. Drawing the rest from reference TRBV19 and TRBJ1-5, the complete variable domain is DGGITQSPKYLFRKEGQNVTLSCEQNLNHDAMYWYRQDPGQGLRLIYYSQIVNDFQKGDIAEGYSVSREKKESFPLTVTSAQKNPTAFYLCASSISWGQGRSSNQPQHFGDGTRLSIL.

In DNA form, the CDR3 reads TGCGCCAGCAGCGCCGGGACAGGGGGCGGGCAAGAGACCCAGTACTTC. This codes for CASSAGTGGGQETQYF. The chain uses TRBV5-1 and TRBJ2-5, with 12 positions matching TRBD1. Germline lookup yields CDR1 SGHRS and CDR2 YFSETQ. The CDR3 covers 16 residues. The V gene end was trimmed by 4 bases and the J gene end by 2 bases; junction bases not matched to a gene: 6.

This clone appeared a few times. The genes are TRBV10-2 and TRBJ2-7; 12 bases map to TRBD2. The CDR3 totals 15 residues. Looked up from germline, CDR1 is WSHSY and CDR2 is SAAADI. With 10 bases clipped from V and 1 base from J, the junction kept 8 bases outside the gene matches. The CDR3 DNA sequence: TGCGCCACCACCCAAGGACTAGCGGGATCCTACGAGCAGTACTTC. It translates to CATTQGLAGSYEQYF.

The chain couples TRBV2 to TRBJ2-3, with D perhaps TRBD2 (5 bases). The V gene lost 1 base and the J gene lost 1 base, with 6 bases spanning the gap. This CDR3 has 14 amino acids. The germline CDR1 and CDR2 sequences are SNHLY and FYNNEI. The CDR3 sequence is CASSEGGGTDTQYF. DNA for the CDR3: TGTGCCAGCAGTGAAGGGGGAGGCACAGATACGCAGTATTTT.

This clone appeared once. V and J are TRBV15 and TRBJ2-4; D possibly uses TRBD1 or TRBD2 (5 bases each). The V gene's germline CDR1 is LNHNV and CDR2 YYDKDF (reference sequence). This CDR3 is 15 amino acids long. V dropped 5 bases and J dropped 8 bases, with 19 bases sitting between them. The chain's CDR3 is CATSEGPGVGHIQYF. The CDR3 nucleotides read TGTGCCACCAGCGAGGGGCCCGGGGTCGGACACATTCAGTACTTC. Drawing the rest from reference TRBV15 and TRBJ2-4, the complete variable domain is DAMVIQNPRYQVTQFGKPVTLSCSQTLNHNVMYWYQQKSSQAPKLLFHYYDKDFNNEADTPDNFQSRRPNTSFCFLDIRSPGLGDTAMYLCATSEGPGVGHIQYFGAGTRLSVL.

The genes are TRBV7-8 and TRBJ2-7; TRBD2 agrees at 11 bases. The germline CDR1 and CDR2 sequences are SGHVS and FQNEAQ. V dropped 4 bases and J dropped 5; count of bases not matched to a gene: 10. The CDR3 loop spans 16 amino acids. The CDR3 sequence is CASSSRTSGYVDEQYF. CDR3 DNA: TGTGCCAGCAGCTCCCGGACTAGCGGGTATGTCGACGAGCAGTACTTC. The full variable domain, completed using reference TRBV7-8 and TRBJ2-7, is GAGVSQSPRYKVAKRGQDVALRCDPISGHVSLFWYQQALGQGPEFLTYFQNEAQLDKSGLPSDRFFAERPEGSVSTLKIQRTQQEDSAVYLCASSSRTSGYVDEQYFGPGTRLTVT.

The chain couples TRBV5-4 to TRBJ2-3, with 10 bases that match TRBD2. The CDR3 consists of 16 residues. The V gene's germline CDR1 is SGHNT and CDR2 YYREEE (reference sequence). Trimming removed 4 bases from V and 6 bases from J; junction bases left unmatched: 11. CDR3 sequence reads: CASSGEAGGPWDTQYF. In DNA, the CDR3 is TGTGCCAGCAGCGGCGAAGCGGGAGGGCCTTGGGATACGCAGTATTTT.

The table lists this clone with a few counts. This sequence joins TRBV6-5 and TRBJ1-2, with 7 bases that match TRBD1. This CDR3 has 14 amino acids. CDR1 is MNHEY, CDR2 SVGAGI, per germline. V shed 0 bases, J shed 8 bases, and the junction held 6 bases outside the gene matches. The CDR3 DNA follows: TGTGCCAGCAGTTACTCGAAGACAGGGTGGGGCTACACCTTC. This codes for CASSYSKTGWGYTF.

The J gene is TRBJ1-2, the V gene TRBV2; D is undetermined. This CDR3 is built from 14 residues. Germline V lookup: CDR1 SNHLY, CDR2 FYNNEI. V lost 3 bases, J lost 0 bases, and 8 bases lay in between. CDR3 in DNA: TGTGCCAGCAGTGAGCACGGAGCTAACTATGGCTACACCTTC. Translation: CASSEHGANYGYTF.

The chain joins TRBV27 to TRBJ2-1; possibly TRBD2 for D (6 bases). The CDR3 spans 14 residues. CDR1 is MNHEY and CDR2 is SMNVEV in the germline V gene (reference sequence). The V and J ends lost 6 bases and 9 bases respectively, with 18 bases between them. The DNA for the CDR3 is TGTGCCAGCAGCGGGCGGGGAGGAATAGTTGAGCAGTTCTTC. Residues: CASSGRGGIVEQFF.

The rearrangement uses TRBV27 and TRBJ2-1, with TRBD2 matching 9 bases. CDR1 MNHEY and CDR2 SMNVEV come from the germline V gene (reference sequence). With 7 bases clipped from V and 4 bases from J, the junction kept 5 bases outside the gene matches. CDR3 length: 14 residues. The CDR3 reads CASTYSGSYNEQFF. The CDR3 nucleotides read TGTGCCAGCACTTATAGCGGGAGTTACAATGAGCAGTTCTTC.

This clone was picked up one time. This chain connects TRBV6-5 to TRBJ2-3; D may be TRBD2 (6 bases). This CDR3 spans 13 amino acids. V lost 8 bases to trimming and J lost 1 base, with 10 bases between them. The germline CDR1 and CDR2 sequences are MNHEY and SVGAGI. CDR3 sequence reads: CASVGTGTDTQYF. The CDR3 region has the DNA TGTGCCAGCGTCGGGACTGGCACAGATACGCAGTATTTT.

This clone came up once. This chain connects TRBV11-2 to TRBJ2-2, with TRBD1 matching over 7 bases. Germline CDR1 reads SGHAT; CDR2 reads FQNNGV. This CDR3 region has 16 residues. V trimming: 5 bases; J trimming: 1 base; junction bases outside the gene matches: 7. DNA of the CDR3: TGTGCCAGCAGCCATCGACGGACAGGGAACACCGGGGAGCTGTTTTTT. Protein product: CASSHRRTGNTGELFF.

The chain links TRBV11-2 to TRBJ2-3, with 12 bases aligning to TRBD2. Trimming at V came to 5 bases and at J to 6 bases, leaving 12 bases not matched to a gene. Germline-derived CDR1 and CDR2 are SGHAT and FQNNGV. There are 17 residues in the CDR3. CDR3 loop: CASSPLRLAGEADTQYF. For the CDR3, the DNA is TGTGCCAGCAGCCCCTTGCGACTAGCGGGAGAGGCGGATACGCAGTATTTT.

The rearrangement links TRBV4-1 to TRBJ2-1; 8 positions match TRBD1. Germline V gene sequence: CDR1 MGHRA, CDR2 YSYEKL. CDR3 size: 18 residues. J lost 7 bases, V lost 4 bases, and 18 bases had no gene match. In DNA, the CDR3 is TGCGCCAGCAGCCGCAAGATGTTCCCGGACAGGGTAGGTAATGAGCAGTTCTTC. This sequence encodes CASSRKMFPDRVGNEQFF.

This rearrangement joins TRBV5-1 to TRBJ2-7; 8 bases fit TRBD1. The trim removed 0 bases at V and 2 bases at J, leaving 4 bases unmatched. Germline V lookup: CDR1 SGHRS, CDR2 YFSETQ. The length of the CDR3 is 15 residues. As DNA, the CDR3 is TGCGCCAGCAGCTTGGCTCAGGGGGCAACCTACGAGCAGTACTTC. Amino acid sequence: CASSLAQGATYEQYF. Full variable domain (rest looked up from reference TRBV5-1 and TRBJ2-7): KAGVTQTPRYLIKTRGQQVTLSCSPISGHRSVSWYQQTPGQGLQFLFEYFSETQRNKGNFPGRFSGRQFSNSRSEMNVSTLELGDSALYLCASSLAQGATYEQYFGPGTRLTVT.

This sequence joins TRBV9 and TRBJ1-1, with D possibly matching TRBD1 (5 bases). Trimming left V 0 bases short and J 4 bases short, with 7 bases between. CDR3 size: 13 residues. Germline CDR1 reads SGDLS; CDR2 reads YYNGEE. This CDR3 is CASSVAGITEAFF. CDR3 DNA sequence: TGTGCCAGCAGCGTAGCAGGGATCACTGAAGCTTTCTTT.